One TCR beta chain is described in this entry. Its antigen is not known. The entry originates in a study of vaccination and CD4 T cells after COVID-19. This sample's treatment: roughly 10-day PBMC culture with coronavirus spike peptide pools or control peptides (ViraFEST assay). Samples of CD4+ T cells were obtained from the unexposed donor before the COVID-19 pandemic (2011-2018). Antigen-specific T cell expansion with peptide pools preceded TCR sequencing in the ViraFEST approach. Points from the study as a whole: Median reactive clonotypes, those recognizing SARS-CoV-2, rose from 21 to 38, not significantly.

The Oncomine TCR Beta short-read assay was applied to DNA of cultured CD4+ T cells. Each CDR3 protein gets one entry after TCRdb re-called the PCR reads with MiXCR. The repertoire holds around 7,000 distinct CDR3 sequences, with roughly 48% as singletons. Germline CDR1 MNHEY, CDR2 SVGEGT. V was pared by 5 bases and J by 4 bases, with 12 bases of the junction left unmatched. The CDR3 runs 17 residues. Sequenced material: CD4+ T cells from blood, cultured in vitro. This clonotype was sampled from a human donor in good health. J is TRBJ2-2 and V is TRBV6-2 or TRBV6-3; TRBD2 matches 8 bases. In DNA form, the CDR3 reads TGTGCCAGCAGTCCGCCCCGGGGGGGGCGTACCACCGGGGAGCTGTTTTTT. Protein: CASSPPRGGRTTGELFF.